The 8 T cell receptor beta chains listed next were all sequenced from one sample in a study of T cell repertoires in cytomegalovirus infection. One entry per CDR3 protein results from TCRdb running MiXCR on the reads. The sample lists almost 550,000 distinct CDR3 sequences; approximately 17% were seen once. Sequencing was performed on CD8+ T cells from PBMCs. All receptors derive from a human donor in good health (CMV status not recorded). Some clones in this sample may be carry-over from other donors' samples.

In this sample, this clonotype turned up a few times. The V call is TRBV27, the J call TRBJ2-7, with D possibly being TRBD2 (7 bases). The CDR3 loop spans 14 amino acids. Trimming left V 8 bases short and J 7 bases short, with 21 bases between. Per germline, CDR1 MNHEY and CDR2 SMNVEV (reference sequence). The CDR3 nucleotides read TGTGCCAGCTCGAATTGGGGGGGGCTCGGGGAGCAGTACTTC. Translating gives CASSNWGGLGEQYF.

This clonotype was seen repeatedly, ten times or more. The J gene is TRBJ2-3, the V gene TRBV7-6; D unresolved. The CDR3 covers 14 residues. V lost 5 bases and J lost 2, with 11 bases in between. From germline, CDR1 is SGHVS and CDR2 FNYEAQ. The chain's CDR3 is CASSKGPYTDTQYF. For the CDR3, the DNA is TGTGCCAGCAGCAAAGGACCCTACACAGATACGCAGTATTTT.

In its sample, this clonotype was seen a few times. This rearrangement joins TRBV14 to TRBJ2-7; D is perhaps TRBD2 (6 bases). The CDR3 covers 14 residues. Germline V CDR1 and CDR2: SGHDN, FVKESK. V lost 3 bases, J lost 3 bases, and 12 bases lay in between. CDR3 region: CASSQFRGSYEQYF. The CDR3, as DNA: TGTGCCAGCAGCCAGTTTCGGGGGAGCTACGAGCAGTACTTC. The full variable domain, in which reference TRBV14 and TRBJ2-7 provide the parts outside the CDR3, is EAGVTQFPSHSVIEKGQTVTLRCDPISGHDNLYWYRRVMGKEIKFLLHFVKESKQDESGMPNNRFLAERTGGTYSTLKVQPAELEDSGVYFCASSQFRGSYEQYFGPGTRLTVT.

In regard to this clonotype: A much larger clone lies a single base off, so this may be a read error. This chain uses TRBV7-9 with TRBJ1-1, with D perhaps TRBD1 (5 bases). This CDR3 has 13 residues. CDR1 and CDR2 from the germline V gene are SEHNR and FQNEAQ (reference sequence). The V and J ends lost 6 bases and 4 bases respectively, with 12 bases between them. Here the CDR3 reads CASRDQGGTEAFF. The DNA for the CDR3 is TGTGCCAGCAGGGATCAGGGAGGCACTGAAGCTTTCTTT. The full variable domain, rest sourced from reference TRBV7-9 and TRBJ1-1, is DTGVSQNPRHKITKRGQNVTFRCDPISEHNRLYWYRQTLGQGPEFLTYFQNEAQLEKSRLLSDRFSAERPKGSFSTLEIQRTEQGDSAMYLCASRDQGGTEAFFGQGTRLTVV.

This clonotype was recorded at least ten times. The chain recombines TRBV7-9 with TRBJ1-1; no definite D call. Trimming left V 3 bases short and J 0 bases short, with 11 bases between. The CDR3 contains 15 residues. Germline CDR1 SEHNR, CDR2 FQNEAQ (reference sequence). CDR3 region: CASSFWESLNTEAFF. CDR3 coding DNA: TGTGCCAGCAGCTTCTGGGAGTCCTTGAACACTGAAGCTTTCTTT.

This clonotype was found a few times. The chain joins TRBV30 to TRBJ2-1, with 12 bases fitting TRBD2. The germline V gene has CDR1 GTSNPN and CDR2 SVGIG (reference sequence). The CDR3 is made up of 14 amino acids. J lost 8 bases, V lost 2 bases, and 4 bases had no gene match. CDR3 sequence: CAWSPRTSGDEQFF. The DNA of the CDR3 is TGTGCCTGGAGTCCTCGGACTAGCGGGGATGAGCAGTTCTTC.

This clonotype was found many times. J is TRBJ2-3 and V is TRBV7-9; TRBD2 matches 14 bases. CDR3 size: 15 residues. Losses at the gene ends were 5 bases for V and 5 bases for J; bases not matched to a gene: 3. Germline V gene lookup returns CDR1 SEHNR and CDR2 FQNEAQ (reference sequence). CDR3 coding DNA: TGTGCCAGCAGCCCCGGACTAGCGGGAGGAGATACGCAGTATTTT. This codes for CASSPGLAGGDTQYF.

This clonotype was counted many times. This chain uses TRBV7-9 with TRBJ2-3, with a weak D call TRBD2 (6 bases). Trimming took 5 bases from V and 0 from J, leaving 15 bases between them. The germline CDR1 and CDR2 sequences are SEHNR and FQNEAQ (reference sequence). The CDR3 has 16 amino acids. The CDR3 nucleotides are TGTGCCAGCAGCCGAAAAAAGGGGACTAGCACAGATACGCAGTATTTT. Translated, it gives CASSRKKGTSTDTQYF.